Shown below are 7 T cell receptor beta chains from a single sample sequenced in a study of cytomegalovirus exposure and HLA in healthy donors. Clones were read by immunoSEQ multiplex PCR, and TCRdb kept only the in-frame ones, dropping some. The data contain about 160,000 clones, under 90% of them singletons. The sample was PBMCs. The receptors come from a man in his late teens or twenties in good health and CMV-seropositive.

This clone was seen a handful of times. CDR3 DNA: TGTGCCAGTAGCCGAAAGGGGGCCTCCCTAGCGGGGACCTCCTACGAGCAGTACTTC. It is translated as CASSRKGASLAGTSYEQYF. The chain links TRBV19 to TRBJ2-7, with 9 bases lining up with TRBD2. Trimming removed 6 bases from V and 0 bases from J; junction bases left unmatched: 18. The CDR3 is 19 amino acids. Germline CDR1 and CDR2: LNHDA and SQIVND (reference sequence).

This clone was seen once. The rearrangement joins TRBV7-9 to TRBJ2-5, with 11 bases matching TRBD2. V lost 1 base to trimming and J lost 5 bases; unmatched junction nucleotides: 6. Germline CDR1 reads SEHNR; CDR2 reads FQNEAQ (reference sequence). The CDR3 length is 16 residues. This chain's CDR3 is CASSLELAGVGETQYF. CDR3 in DNA: TGTGCCAGCAGCTTAGAACTAGCGGGAGTTGGGGAGACCCAGTACTTC.

V gene TRBV5-1 combines with J gene TRBJ1-3; TRBD1 matches at 8 bases. Germline lookup yields CDR1 SGHRS and CDR2 YFSETQ. The CDR3 sequence is 17 residues long. V trimming: 1 base; J trimming: 0 bases; junction bases outside the gene matches: 6. CDR3 sequence (DNA): TGCGCCAGCAGCTTGACGCAGGGGGCGAACTCTGGAAACACCATATATTTT. Translation gives CASSLTQGANSGNTIYF.

The chain joins TRBV15 to TRBJ1-5; TRBD1 agrees at 7 bases. This CDR3 has 14 residues. V lost 5 bases and J lost 9; bases outside the gene matches: 10. The germline CDR1 and CDR2 sequences are LNHNV and YYDKDF (reference sequence). CDR3 amino acids: CATSSRQGGAPQHF. The CDR3 nucleotides are TGTGCCACCAGCTCCCGACAGGGAGGTGCGCCCCAGCATTTT.

This chain uses TRBV5-1 with TRBJ2-1; 12 bases map to TRBD2. CDR3 size: 17 residues. The germline V gene encodes CDR1 SGHRS and CDR2 YFSETQ. The V segment lost 1 base and the J segment 3 bases; nucleotides outside the gene matches: 5. CDR3 DNA sequence: TGCGCCAGCAGCTTGTACAGGACTAGCGGGATCTACAATGAGCAGTTCTTC. It yields the protein CASSLYRTSGIYNEQFF.

The chain joins TRBV5-6 to TRBJ1-5; D is perhaps TRBD1 (5 bases). Between the trimmed V and J ends, which lost 4 bases and 0 bases, there was a span of 11 bases. Germline loops: CDR1 SGHDT, CDR2 YYEEEE. The CDR3 consists of 15 residues. The CDR3 sequence is CASSTDRTSNQPQHF. The CDR3 DNA reads TGTGCCAGCAGCACAGACAGAACTAGCAATCAGCCCCAGCATTTT.

The V gene is TRBV4-2, the J gene TRBJ2-3; 8 bases fit TRBD2. Germline assignment: CDR1 LGHNA and CDR2 YNFKEQ. V shed 4 bases and J 0 bases; nucleotides not matched to a gene: 9. The CDR3 covers 17 residues. This CDR3 reads CASSLGTSGKSTDTQYF. The CDR3 bases are TGTGCCAGCAGCCTAGGGACTAGTGGGAAAAGCACAGATACGCAGTATTTT.